A selection of T cell receptor beta chains follows, all from one sample in a study of CD8 T cells in Susac syndrome. From the immunoSEQ multiplex PCR reads, TCRdb called clonotypes with MiXCR, one entry per CDR3 protein. Of 110,000 or so distinct CDR3 sequences in the sample, 80% to 95% were seen once. The specimen sequenced was CD4+ T cells from PBMCs. The receptor source for this set is a human donor in good health. The conserved cysteine and the conserved F or W are not part of the CDR3 here.

v_call | cdr3_aa
TRBV6-5 | ASSKTSGGTDTQY
TRBV5-5 | ASSLRQANQPQH
TRBV9 | ASSVTESNSPLH
TRBV29-1 | SVEDRQGRTEAF
TRBV5-1 | ASSLALGTSTEAF
TRBV6-4 | ASSDSTGGPDTQY
TRBV3-1 | ASSQDQAYQPQH
TRBV29-1 | SGGDRDNQH
TRBV5-6 | ASSSRNGYERGELF
TRBV7-2 | ASSTSATSKNTIY
TRBV3-1 | ASTTSGSDQY
TRBV25-1 | ASSGRGTYEQY
TRBV7-2 | ASTRGDIDTGELF
TRBV10-3 | AISEGTAGKETQY
TRBV9 | ASSAVPGQGEEHGYT
TRBV29-1 | SVDSRPGVSPSYEQY
TRBV20-1 | SASIGQNYGYT
TRBV3-1 | ASSPRQGTNTEAF
TRBV9 | ASSVAAGDTDTQY
TRBV6-6 | ASSSAGQGAFYEQY
TRBV7-9 | ASSLDGGLSYNEQF
TRBV4-3 | ASSQDAKIIGHEQY
TRBV20-1 | SASHATGGKEQY
TRBV27 | ASSAQGQGSVDEQY
TRBV6-5 | ASRINSYEQY
TRBV12-3/TRBV12-4 | ASSFMRGETQY
TRBV4-3 | ASKGRREENTEAF
TRBV20-1 | SYGDSYEQY
TRBV29-1 | SVANSGNTIY
TRBV28 | ASSSEGFGYT
TRBV5-4 | ASSLGYRDGNYGYT
TRBV6-1 | ASILTGEQF
TRBV5-1 | ASSLRPNEKLF
TRBV5-1 | ASTGPGADTQY
TRBV7-2 | ARGDGGSGGANVLT
TRBV11-2 | ASSPTSYGYT
TRBV6-1 | ASSEWAGKTYEQY
TRBV3-1 | ASSLSLAGAWEQY
TRBV7-3 | ASSPSTGSTGELF
TRBV18 | ASSRTPVDTEAF
TRBV27 | ASTRQGQNTEAF
TRBV6-2/TRBV6-3 | ASSHPDRVTTGELF
TRBV4-3 | ASSQDNRGYTEAF
TRBV20-1 | SARGDAPEQY
TRBV14 | ASSQKVTVGAKNIQY
TRBV5-1 | ASSLGTGFDQPQH
TRBV10-3 | AIKEEGITDTQY
TRBV11-2 | ASSFGGASYEQY
TRBV6-6 | ASRTDRGLNQPQH